Listed below are T cell receptor beta chains from one sample, sequenced in a study of blood T cells in healthy people across ages. TCRdb re-analysed the 5' RACE reads in MiXCR, keeping a single row per CDR3 protein. This sample carries more than 1,400,000 distinct CDR3 sequences, around 39% of them seen once, and the ten largest clones take 7.9%. Sample: blood. Receptors were obtained from a woman in her late teens or twenties in good health. Both conserved end residues are part of each CDR3. A D gene is named only where the DNA matches it firmly. Not every row has a clone size; where given, it reads once, few, many or a size class.

size: few
V: TRBV14
J: TRBJ2-7
D: -
DNA: TGTGCCAGCGCGGGGTGGTTAGAGGAGCAGTACTTC
CDR3: CASAGWLEEQYF

size: few
V: TRBV29-1
J: TRBJ1-2
D: -
DNA: TGCAGCGTTGATCGGACAGCCCAATATGGCTACACCTTC
CDR3: CSVDRTAQYGYTF

size: once
V: TRBV2
J: TRBJ1-2
D: -
DNA: TGTGCCAGCAGTGATAACCCAGGGCCTGAGGACGACTATGGCTACACCTTC
CDR3: CASSDNPGPEDDYGYTF

size: -
V: TRBV28
J: TRBJ2-7
D: TRBD2
DNA: TGTGCCAGCAAACTAGCGGGTATCTACGAGCAGTACTTC
CDR3: CASKLAGIYEQYF

size: -
V: TRBV20-1
J: TRBJ2-3
D: TRBD2
DNA: TGCAGTGCTTACGGGGGGGAATGGGGCACAGATACGCAGTATTTT
CDR3: CSAYGGEWGTDTQYF

size: -
V: TRBV24-1
J: TRBJ2-1
D: -
DNA: TGTGCCACCATGGACAGCACCTACAATGAGCAGTTCTTC
CDR3: CATMDSTYNEQFF

size: -
V: TRBV4-1
J: TRBJ2-1
D: TRBD2
DNA: TGCGCCAGCAGCCGCGGAACGCCTAGCGGAATCCGACGGCGCAATGAGCAGTTCTTC
CDR3: CASSRGTPSGIRRRNEQFF

size: -
V: TRBV28
J: TRBJ2-7
D: -
DNA: TGTGCCAGCAGTTTTGTTAGCGATAGTTCCTACGAGCAGTACTTC
CDR3: CASSFVSDSSYEQYF

size: -
V: TRBV5-5
J: TRBJ2-3
D: -
DNA: TGTGCCAGCAACTCGGACCCCCCCGAGGATAGCACAGATACGCAGTATTTT
CDR3: CASNSDPPEDSTDTQYF

size: -
V: TRBV27
J: TRBJ2-7
D: -
DNA: TGTGCCAGCAAACTTTCAGGGGTGGGCCTCTCCTACGAGCAGTACTTC
CDR3: CASKLSGVGLSYEQYF

size: -
V: TRBV20-1
J: TRBJ1-5
D: -
DNA: TGCAGTGCTAGAGATCCGGGGGGAATCAATCAGCCCCAGCATTTT
CDR3: CSARDPGGINQPQHF

size: -
V: TRBV5-1
J: TRBJ2-7
D: -
DNA: TGCGCCAGCAGCTTCCAGGGCGGGAACAATGAGCAGTACTTC
CDR3: CASSFQGGNNEQYF

size: few
V: TRBV7-9
J: TRBJ2-7
D: TRBD1
DNA: TGTGCCAGCAGCTCCGTTGACAGGGCTTACTACGAGCAGTACTTC
CDR3: CASSSVDRAYYEQYF

size: -
V: TRBV5-1
J: TRBJ2-1
D: TRBD1
DNA: TGCGCCAGCAGCTTTCTACCTTCCGGGACAGGAGAATCCTACAATGAGCAGTTCTTC
CDR3: CASSFLPSGTGESYNEQFF

size: few
V: TRBV27
J: TRBJ2-5
D: -
DNA: TGTGCCAGCAGTGTAAGACCATACAATGAGCAGTACTTC
CDR3: CASSVRPYNEQYF

size: once
V: TRBV5-8
J: TRBJ1-2
D: TRBD1
DNA: TGTGCCAGCTACCGGGACAGGGCTTATGGCTACACCTTC
CDR3: CASYRDRAYGYTF

size: -
V: TRBV7-2
J: TRBJ2-5
D: -
DNA: TGTGCCAACAGCCCTGACGTTGGGCAGACCCAGTACTTC
CDR3: CANSPDVGQTQYF

size: -
V: TRBV7-3
J: TRBJ2-1
D: TRBD2
DNA: TGTGCCAGCAGCCCGCGGGGGACTAGCGGGGGGAATGAGCAGTTCTTC
CDR3: CASSPRGTSGGNEQFF

size: -
V: TRBV11-3
J: TRBJ2-2
D: TRBD2
DNA: TGTGCCAGCAGCTTAGGGTCGCGGGGGGGCAACACCGGGGAGCTGTTTTTT
CDR3: CASSLGSRGGNTGELFF

size: -
V: TRBV29-1
J: TRBJ2-7
D: -
DNA: TGCAGCGTTGAATACGGGGCTCCGTACGAGCAGTACTTC
CDR3: CSVEYGAPYEQYF

size: -
V: TRBV4-1
J: TRBJ1-1
D: -
DNA: TGCGCCAGCAGCCCCAGGGACACCATGAACACTGAAGCTTTCTTT
CDR3: CASSPRDTMNTEAFF

size: -
V: TRBV20-1
J: TRBJ1-1
D: -
DNA: TGCAGTGCTAGAGATCGGGGGGGAGGGGAAAGTTTGTTAACTGAAGCTTTCTTT
CDR3: CSARDRGGGESLLTEAFF

size: -
V: TRBV20-1
J: TRBJ2-1
D: -
DNA: TGCAGTGCGTGGGGGAGGCGGGACAATGAGCAGTTCTTC
CDR3: CSAWGRRDNEQFF

size: -
V: TRBV27
J: TRBJ2-7
D: -
DNA: TGTGCCAGCAGTTTGACATTCGCTAACTACGAGCAGTACTTC
CDR3: CASSLTFANYEQYF

size: -
V: TRBV5-1
J: TRBJ1-1
D: TRBD1
DNA: TGCGCCAACAGCCCCGGGACAGAGAACACTGAAGCTTTCTTT
CDR3: CANSPGTENTEAFF

size: few
V: TRBV7-9
J: TRBJ2-5
D: -
DNA: TGTGCCAGCAGCTTAACCCCCGTGCTAATCGGGAGAGGGCAAGAGACCCAGTACTTC
CDR3: CASSLTPVLIGRGQETQYF

size: -
V: TRBV20-1
J: TRBJ2-1
D: -
DNA: TGCAGTGCTAGAGTGGCGGGCCGATTGTTCAATGAGCAGTTCTTC
CDR3: CSARVAGRLFNEQFF

size: -
V: TRBV12-5
J: TRBJ1-2
D: -
DNA: TGTGCTAGTGGTTTCCAACAGGGCTATGGCTACACCTTC
CDR3: CASGFQQGYGYTF

size: -
V: TRBV12-3/TRBV12-4
J: TRBJ1-2
D: -
DNA: TGTGCCAGCACCGCGGACAAGAACTATGGCTACACCTTC
CDR3: CASTADKNYGYTF

size: -
V: TRBV30
J: TRBJ1-4
D: -
DNA: TGTGCCTGGAGTGATACCAGCACTAATGAAAAACTGTTTTTT
CDR3: CAWSDTSTNEKLFF

size: few
V: TRBV27
J: TRBJ2-7
D: -
DNA: TGTGCCAGCAGTCCCCTGTCGTACTACGAGCAGTACTTC
CDR3: CASSPLSYYEQYF

size: -
V: TRBV7-8
J: TRBJ1-5
D: TRBD1
DNA: TGTGCCAGCAGCTTAGGTCCGGGACAGCCCTATAGCAATCAGCCCCAGCATTTT
CDR3: CASSLGPGQPYSNQPQHF

size: -
V: TRBV5-6
J: TRBJ2-7
D: -
DNA: TGTGCCAGCAGCTTGAAATTTGGGGGCGAGCAGTACTTC
CDR3: CASSLKFGGEQYF

size: -
V: TRBV14
J: TRBJ1-2
D: -
DNA: TGTGCCAGCGGCCAAGGGCGGGGGAATTCTAACTATGGCTACACCTTC
CDR3: CASGQGRGNSNYGYTF

size: -
V: TRBV7-9
J: TRBJ1-1
D: -
DNA: TGTGCCAGCAGCTTAGAAGGGGGTGACAGCACTGAAGCTTTCTTT
CDR3: CASSLEGGDSTEAFF

size: -
V: TRBV7-3
J: TRBJ2-2
D: -
DNA: TGTGCCAGCAGCTTAATCGGGGGAGGCACCGGGGAGCTGTTTTTT
CDR3: CASSLIGGGTGELFF

size: -
V: TRBV7-9
J: TRBJ2-5
D: TRBD1
DNA: TGTGCCAGCAGCGCGCTCCGGGACAGCCAAGAGACCCAGTACTTC
CDR3: CASSALRDSQETQYF

size: few
V: TRBV7-8
J: TRBJ2-7
D: -
DNA: TGTGCCAGCAGCTTAGAGGGGCGCCTGGGGGAGTACTTC
CDR3: CASSLEGRLGEYF

size: once
V: TRBV2
J: TRBJ1-5
D: -
DNA: TGTGCCAGCAGTGTTTCAGGGCGCAATCAGCCCCAGCATTTT
CDR3: CASSVSGRNQPQHF

size: once
V: TRBV7-3
J: TRBJ2-1
D: TRBD2
DNA: TGTGCCAGCAGCCCCGGGACTAGCGGGGAACATGAGCAGTTCTTC
CDR3: CASSPGTSGEHEQFF

size: -
V: TRBV12-3/TRBV12-4
J: TRBJ2-1
D: -
DNA: TGTGCCAGCAGACCCCCTGGTGGGACTGCTGCTTACAATGAGCAGTTCTTC
CDR3: CASRPPGGTAAYNEQFF

size: few
V: TRBV7-9
J: TRBJ2-7
D: -
DNA: TGTGCCAGCAGCGGCTTTGTTTACGAGCAGTACTTC
CDR3: CASSGFVYEQYF

size: few
V: TRBV24-1
J: TRBJ2-5
D: -
DNA: TGTGCCACCAGTGATCGGGCGGCCGGACAAGAGACCCAGTACTTC
CDR3: CATSDRAAGQETQYF